This is a list of T cell receptor beta chains from one sample in a study of blood T cell repertoires in COVID-19. Only in-frame clones appear in the TCRdb table, and some are missing; sequencing was by immunoSEQ multiplex PCR. The sample lists hundreds of thousands of clones, around four fifths seen once, with about 20% in the top ten. Source material: peripheral blood. The receptors were gathered from a man aged 25 to 45 with active or convalescent COVID-19. The CDR3 runs from the conserved cysteine through the conserved F or W. D genes are given only for firm matches. Clone size is given for some rows only: seen once, a few or many times, or a class if the clone is expanded.

abundance	d_gene	v_gene	j_gene	len	CDR3aa	CDR3nt
NA	NA	TRBV5-8	TRBJ1-5	15	CASSGAGLGNQPQHF	TGTGCCAGCAGCGGGGCCGGGTTGGGCAATCAGCCCCAGCATTTT
NA	NA	TRBV6-5	TRBJ2-5	14	CASSYDRNQETQYF	TGTGCCAGCAGTTACGACAGAAATCAAGAGACCCAGTACTTC
few	TRBD2	TRBV5-1	TRBJ2-1	14	CASSSGLAGVEQFF	TGCGCCAGCAGCTCGGGACTAGCGGGAGTTGAGCAGTTCTTC
once	TRBD1	TRBV3-1/TRBV3-2	TRBJ1-6	15	CASSQDGTGRTPLHF	TGTGCCAGCAGCCAAGATGGGACAGGGCGGACACCCCTCCACTTT
NA	NA	TRBV18	TRBJ1-1	13	CASSPSDTRGAFF	TGTGCCAGCTCACCATCGGACACCCGGGGGGCTTTCTTT
NA	TRBD2	TRBV11-2	TRBJ2-7	15	CASSSVSGRANEQYF	TGTGCCAGCAGCTCTGTTAGCGGGAGGGCCAACGAGCAGTACTTC
NA	NA	TRBV28	TRBJ1-5	17	CASSLSGHFDSNQPQHF	TGTGCCAGCAGTTTATCTGGACACTTCGATAGCAATCAGCCCCAGCATTTT
NA	NA	TRBV19	TRBJ2-2	12	CASRRGAGELFF	TGTGCCAGTAGAAGGGGCGCCGGGGAGCTGTTTTTT
once	NA	TRBV29-1	TRBJ2-5	14	CSVPDGGRQETQYF	TGCAGCGTCCCTGACGGGGGGCGTCAAGAGACCCAGTACTTC
NA	TRBD2	TRBV6-6	TRBJ2-1	14	CASPGTSDYNEQFF	TGTGCCAGCCCCGGGACTAGCGACTACAATGAGCAGTTCTTC
NA	NA	TRBV7-9	TRBJ1-2	12	CASSSGTRGYTF	TGTGCCAGCAGCTCCGGGACTAGAGGCTACACCTTC
NA	TRBD2	TRBV3-1/TRBV3-2	TRBJ2-1	17	CASSPGLAGVTYNEQFF	TGTGCCAGCAGTCCTGGACTAGCGGGAGTAACCTACAATGAGCAGTTCTTC
NA	TRBD2	TRBV5-4	TRBJ2-1	15	CASRSGTSAADEQFF	TGTGCCAGCAGGTCCGGGACTAGCGCGGCCGATGAGCAGTTCTTC
NA	TRBD1	TRBV5-4	TRBJ2-7	15	CASIWGDRDYYEQYF	TGTGCCAGCATCTGGGGGGACAGGGATTACTACGAGCAGTACTTC
NA	NA	TRBV4-1	TRBJ2-2	13	CASSQGGPGELFF	TGCGCCAGCAGCCAAGGGGGGCCCGGGGAGCTGTTTTTT
NA	NA	TRBV5-4	TRBJ2-1	14	CASSSLGGMDEQFF	TGTGCCAGCAGCTCACTCGGGGGAATGGATGAGCAGTTCTTC
NA	NA	TRBV2	TRBJ2-5	15	CASSETGSPQETQYF	TGTGCCAGCAGTGAAACAGGCAGCCCTCAAGAGACCCAGTACTTC
few	NA	TRBV9	TRBJ1-5	15	CASSVDGKNNQPQHF	TGTGCCAGCAGCGTAGACGGGAAGAACAATCAGCCCCAGCATTTT
few	NA	TRBV4-1	TRBJ1-4	14	CASSQVAGFEKLFF	TGCGCCAGCAGCCAAGTTGCAGGATTTGAAAAACTGTTTTTT
NA	NA	TRBV19	TRBJ2-2	14	CASSSGTNTGELFF	TGTGCCAGTAGTAGCGGGACGAACACCGGGGAGCTGTTTTTT
NA	NA	TRBV30	TRBJ1-2	17	CAWSVRQGNPSNYGYTF	TGTGCCTGGAGTGTCCGTCAGGGAAACCCTTCTAACTATGGCTACACCTTC
NA	TRBD1	TRBV2	TRBJ1-2	12	CASSGGNYGYTF	TGTGCCAGCTCAGGGGGTAACTATGGCTACACCTTC
few	NA	TRBV5-1	TRBJ2-3	15	CASSSTGGLSDTQYF	TGCGCCAGCAGCTCCACGGGGGGCCTATCGGATACGCAGTATTTT
once	NA	TRBV12-3/TRBV12-4	TRBJ2-3	13	CASGSGGGSTQYF	TGTGCCAGCGGATCGGGTGGTGGGAGCACGCAGTATTTT
NA	NA	TRBV4-2	TRBJ2-7	15	CASSQATADLPEQYF	TGTGCCAGCAGCCAAGCAACGGCGGATTTACCCGAGCAGTACTTC